These T cell receptor beta chains were read from a single sample in a study of T cell clusters in autoimmune cytopenias. After re-calling the multiplex PCR reads, TCRdb lists one entry per CDR3 protein, DNA absent. In total, the table holds roughly 3,000 distinct CDR3 sequences. These sequences were also reported in another study, on T cell repertoires in aging, cancer and after chemotherapy.

Specimen: peripheral blood. All receptors come from a human donor in good health. CDR3s include the opening cysteine and the closing phenylalanine or tryptophan. The size entry is marked missing in some rows and otherwise reads once, few, many or a size class.

V gene: TRBV20-1
clone size: medium-sized
J gene: TRBJ1-4
CDR3 protein: CSATGGVREEKLFF

V gene: TRBV19
clone size: NA
J gene: TRBJ2-7
CDR3 protein: CASSEGAYEQYF

V gene: TRBV12-3/TRBV12-4
clone size: medium-sized
J gene: TRBJ2-1
CDR3 protein: CASSNAGLAANEQFF

V gene: TRBV7-9
clone size: NA
J gene: TRBJ1-3
CDR3 protein: CASSRALSGNTIYF

V gene: TRBV18
clone size: medium-sized
J gene: TRBJ2-1
CDR3 protein: CASSPRQANEQFF

V gene: TRBV6-5
clone size: medium-sized
J gene: TRBJ1-4
CDR3 protein: CASSYSAAGATNEKLFF

V gene: TRBV19
clone size: medium-sized
J gene: TRBJ2-1
CDR3 protein: CASKSRQTMFEQFF

V gene: TRBV19
clone size: large
J gene: TRBJ2-1
CDR3 protein: CASSSIEGTNYNEQFF

V gene: TRBV2
clone size: NA
J gene: TRBJ2-2
CDR3 protein: CASRDRVTGELFF

V gene: TRBV7-2
clone size: medium-sized
J gene: TRBJ2-7
CDR3 protein: CASSLAGAYEQYF

V gene: TRBV19
clone size: medium-sized
J gene: TRBJ2-3
CDR3 protein: CASRSRDRAPGTDTQYF

V gene: TRBV5-1
clone size: medium-sized
J gene: TRBJ2-5
CDR3 protein: CASSKDPSLETQYF

V gene: TRBV19
clone size: medium-sized
J gene: TRBJ2-6
CDR3 protein: CASSIDGTGVLTGANVLTF

V gene: TRBV5-1
clone size: medium-sized
J gene: TRBJ2-7
CDR3 protein: CASSSVSGAGYEQYF

V gene: TRBV5-4
clone size: medium-sized
J gene: TRBJ1-3
CDR3 protein: CASSQGLHRSGNTIYF

V gene: TRBV28
clone size: NA
J gene: TRBJ2-7
CDR3 protein: CASSTTGGTYEQYF

V gene: TRBV6-5
clone size: medium-sized
J gene: TRBJ1-2
CDR3 protein: CASSYSGGLGYGYTF

V gene: TRBV5-6
clone size: medium-sized
J gene: TRBJ1-1
CDR3 protein: CASSLVIGEEAFF

V gene: TRBV6-5
clone size: medium-sized
J gene: TRBJ1-5
CDR3 protein: CASSSVEVGGYYNQPQHF

V gene: TRBV19
clone size: medium-sized
J gene: TRBJ2-7
CDR3 protein: CASSIGRPGQPSYEQYF

V gene: TRBV6-2/TRBV6-3
clone size: medium-sized
J gene: TRBJ1-2
CDR3 protein: CASKKGAGGYTF

V gene: TRBV19
clone size: medium-sized
J gene: TRBJ1-3
CDR3 protein: CASSGYGNTIYF

V gene: TRBV27
clone size: medium-sized
J gene: TRBJ1-2
CDR3 protein: CASSFGLPRYGYTF

V gene: TRBV5-1
clone size: medium-sized
J gene: TRBJ1-4
CDR3 protein: CASSPDRATNEKLFF

V gene: TRBV5-5
clone size: NA
J gene: TRBJ2-1
CDR3 protein: CASSSTGMHEQFF

V gene: TRBV5-4
clone size: medium-sized
J gene: TRBJ2-3
CDR3 protein: CASSRESEGTDTQYF

V gene: TRBV5-6
clone size: medium-sized
J gene: TRBJ2-4
CDR3 protein: CASSFLAGDSIQYF

V gene: TRBV7-2
clone size: medium-sized
J gene: TRBJ1-6
CDR3 protein: CASSLATVNSPLHF

V gene: TRBV5-4
clone size: medium-sized
J gene: TRBJ1-5
CDR3 protein: CASSLAPGTDQPQHF

V gene: TRBV21-1
clone size: NA
J gene: TRBJ2-3
CDR3 protein: CASSNHSDTQYF

V gene: TRBV6-5
clone size: medium-sized
J gene: TRBJ2-5
CDR3 protein: CASSFAGVRYETQYF

V gene: TRBV6-1
clone size: medium-sized
J gene: TRBJ2-2
CDR3 protein: CASSEAGNTGELFF

V gene: TRBV5-6
clone size: NA
J gene: TRBJ2-7
CDR3 protein: CASSGDRGHEQYF

V gene: TRBV6-5
clone size: medium-sized
J gene: TRBJ1-5
CDR3 protein: CASSPGAGPPQHF

V gene: TRBV24-1
clone size: NA
J gene: TRBJ1-3
CDR3 protein: CATSAGSGNTIYF

V gene: TRBV7-6
clone size: NA
J gene: TRBJ2-3
CDR3 protein: CASSSSEGPRTDTQYF